This record covers a single T cell receptor (beta chain). This clone was seen only a few times. The target of this receptor is not known. The limits of the CDR3 on the DNA are not certain, so only TCRdb's listed CDR3 is given. Receptors were amplified or captured by the immunoSEQ multiplex PCR assay. A mixture of 60 forward primers for TCR Vbeta segments and 13 reverse primers for TCR Jbeta segments was used in the multiplex PCR. The CDR3 region of rearranged TCR beta genes was amplified from genomic DNA with a multiplex PCR assay. The amplified TCR beta libraries were sequenced on the Illumina HiSeq System as 87-base-pair reads. On the authors' methods: Across the 666 repertoires, a later analysis counted roughly 77 million unique TCR beta chains, around 11 million of which were shared by at least two donors. A nearest-neighbor algorithm error-corrected the raw reads and collapsed the reads into unique sequences, merging closely related sequences to remove PCR and sequencing errors. V, D and J gene segments were assigned by aligning CDR3 sequences to IMGT reference sequences. For a sequence to be retained, a match of at least six nucleotides was required to both a V gene segment and a J gene segment. A rearrangement counted as productive if the CDR3 had no stop codons and remained in frame with V and J, and every other rearrangement counted as non-productive. Following IMGT convention, CDR3 was defined as the stretch from the second conserved V-encoded cysteine up to the conserved J-encoded phenylalanine. In an earlier analysis of more than 550 of the donors, sequences lacking an unambiguous match to a single V gene segment were excluded. In an earlier analysis of about 590 of the donors, a V segment was called functional when productive rearrangements were above 56.7%, and segregating when the standard deviation between donors exceeded 5%. To diagnose cytomegalovirus status from the catalog of TCR beta chain sequences, a statistical classification framework was built. In a later analysis, V and J genes were assigned by comparing TCR nucleotide sequences against IMGT/GENE-DB human TR gene sequences. In a later analysis, CDR3 sequences and most-parsimonious VDJ recombination scenarios were assigned using the TCRdist pipeline. In a later analysis, each TCR beta chain was defined by its CDR3 amino acid sequence together with its V-gene family, and reads without a unique V-gene family were excluded. As a way to deal with suspected cross-contamination and a sequencing artifact, a later analysis dropped 450 to 700 nucleotide sequences that were highly shared and had low generation probability. A later analysis calculated a clonal expansion index for each public chain from normalized within-repertoire ranks of inferred template counts. In a later analysis, generation probabilities were computed using a VDJ recombination model fitted to out-of-frame rearrangements, and the results were checked against IGoR. A later analysis scored TCR-TCR, TCR-HLA and TCR-CMV co-occurrence with hypergeometric tests, applying a repertoire-size bias correction to TCR pairs. In a later analysis, false discovery rates were estimated by permuting HLA or CMV assignments 20 times. A later analysis grouped co-occurring TCRs with DBSCAN, adding TCRdist sequence similarity when clustering within HLA-allele-positive subsets. Repertoires with fewer than 30,000 or more than 120,000 public chains, plus five repertoires with anomalous nucleotide sharing, were excluded from co-occurrence clustering. The clones in this table, taken by TCRdb from immuneACCESS, are in-frame only. Not every clone is retained; where verified, under half of the shortfall comes from an unresolved V gene, and the cause of the rest is unknown. Clone size and V and J calls were adopted from that table, with D and trimming inferred from the DNA. This sample gives about 130,000 clones in total; 80% of them show up just once. 4.5% to 5% of the sample comes from the top ten.

Taken from the germline V gene (reference sequence), the CDR1 and CDR2 loops are WNHNN and SYGVQD. The cysteine opens and the phenylalanine closes a CDR3 of 19 amino acids. The data derive from a study of cytomegalovirus exposure and HLA in healthy donors (dated by TCRdb to 2017 to 2019). Study-level background: According to an earlier analysis of several hundred of the donors, about 190 million T cells yielded 117 million unique TCR beta sequences and about 300 Gb of sequence data. About 280 gigabases of sequencing data and 70 million to 85 million unique TCR sequences were included in an early release covering 550 to 650 HLA-typed donors. Among the roughly 400 genotyped donors, around 81% belonged to the genetic ancestry cluster associated with self-reported Caucasian donors. The study was designed to test whether signatures of past pathogen exposure could be identified by cataloging public T cell receptors. The study profiled the T cell repertoires of some 610 subjects by immunosequencing and related them to cytomegalovirus serostatus. In addition to the first cohort of 500 to 850 subjects, a separate validation cohort of under 150 different subjects was used. To predict cytomegalovirus infection status, the study combined high-throughput TCR immunosequencing, statistical association of individual TCRs with disease status, and machine learning. In a later analysis, previously published TCR beta repertoires from several hundred donors were re-analyzed and high-resolution HLA genotyping was added so that TCR occurrence patterns could be studied. Rather than drawing on any new phenotypic data, the later analysis identified candidate immune exposures from TCR beta sequences and the way those sequences occurred across donors. To decide whether each TCR beta V gene segment behaved as functional or pseudogenic, an earlier analysis of some 580 of the donors relied on high-throughput TCR beta sequencing. Donor age, sex, ethnicity and CMV serostatus were compiled alongside the repertoire data. A later genetic analysis used genome-wide SNP genotypes for 398 of the 666 donors, treating that subset as a discovery cohort. All discovery cohort repertoires had been generated using a single sequencing platform. HLA typing covered class I and class II loci at four-digit resolution. The number of donors typed differed by locus, with roughly 629-640 for A, B, C, DRB1 and DQB1, roughly 520 for DQA1, over 600 for DPA1, and 472 for DPB1. Several DR-DQ haplotypes were treated as single units for association and clustering because of strong linkage in the cohort. On average, around 240,000 unique TCR beta nucleotide sequences were sequenced per donor among 350 to 400 genotyped donors of the cohort, with roughly 18% of those sequences being non-productive.

Study-level results and caveats: HLA typing was unavailable for some donors at each locus, so association tests used only the typed subset. Approximately 18 rarely observed V segments, including chromosome 9 orphons, were excluded from the earlier analysis of about 610 of the donors because counts were too low. Immune exposure information for the cohort was limited to CMV serostatus. Correlated functional status among segregating V segments might be attributable to linkage disequilibrium, but an unknown experimental factor could not be ruled out. Three of the identified cytomegalovirus-associated TCR beta chains were confirmed in vitro to be specific for cytomegalovirus antigens. V-gene and J-gene trimming of TCR beta chains was associated with a missense DCLRE1C variant in a later genetic analysis, and the association was replicated in an independent cohort. A later analysis associated roughly 17,000 TCR beta sequences with specific HLA alleles at a false discovery rate of 0.05. A later analysis found that TCR association rates varied across HLA loci, with DRB1 alleles showing the most associated TCRs and HLA-C alleles the fewest. When HLA alleles, especially DR and DQ, strongly co-occurred, TCR associations were difficult to assign to individual alleles. A further reported finding was that TCR beta sequences accurately predicted the HLA-A and HLA-B alleles for most subjects in the first cohort. The sequencing pipeline was judged likely to have produced a cluster of highly shared sequence variants as a technical artifact. Most TCR sequences were seen in very few donors, while some public TCRs were found in many individuals. According to the authors, the approach could potentially be generalized to other disease states and immunological phenotypes. Compared with equally common non-associated chains, HLA-associated TCR beta chains in a later analysis were more clonally expanded and had lower generation probabilities. According to a later analysis, parvovirus B19, influenza, CMV and Epstein-Barr virus appeared linked to several top co-occurrence clusters. The cohort was sequenced for TCR beta chains only, and without alpha or paired-chain data the features that could be detected were limited. A later genetic analysis reported fewer N-insertions in productive TCRs among donors in an Asian-associated ancestry cluster than the roughly 700-donor mean. A later analysis found that most CMV-associated TCR beta chains appeared HLA-restricted, with HLA associations seemingly driven largely by CMV exposure. A total of roughly 160 TCR beta chains were listed by the study as associated with cytomegalovirus. In an earlier analysis of some 550 of the donors, most TCR beta V segments were observed in productive rearrangements about 87% or about 30% of the time, broadly matching IMGT annotations. In both the original and validation cohorts, the classifier was reported to diagnose cytomegalovirus status with high specificity and sensitivity. Some IMGT-functional V segments, including TRBV6-2 and TRBV6-3, could not be told apart with the 87-base-pair reads, so those segments were excluded. Sequencing depth was assumed to be roughly uniform across donors in the presence/absence analyses, though that assumption may not hold.

In total, over 600 healthy bone marrow donors made up the cohort. At the time of sampling, every cohort member was nominally healthy, though immune exposures that went unrecorded were likely present. CMV serostatus was recorded as positive for some 300 and negative for about 50% of the roughly 700 cohort members, whereas no CMV serostatus was recorded for the donor in question. A peripheral blood sample was provided by each donor, and peripheral blood mononuclear cells were used for TCR beta sequencing. The Qiagen DNeasy Blood Extraction Kit was used to extract genomic DNA from the blood cell samples.

This sequence originates from a man aged 30 to 39 in good health. Sequenced: PBMCs. Rearrangement joined TRBV10-1 to TRBJ2-7; the DNA was not compared with TRBD2, the D call given in the table. The CDR3 is CAGLRPRAVLRAAAHEQYF.